This TCR beta chain was obtained from a study of T cell changes during pregnancy in multiple sclerosis. Trimming pared 0 bases from V and 7 bases from J, leaving 9 bases between. This CDR3 spans 12 amino acids. The germline V gene has CDR1 SQVTM and CDR2 ANQGSEA. Only in-frame clones appear in the TCRdb table, and some are missing; sequencing was by immunoSEQ multiplex PCR. The sample shows under 100,000 clones, around 93% of them seen only once. This material consisted of peripheral blood, taken in the first trimester of pregnancy. This rearrangement joins TRBV29-1 to TRBJ1-2; unclear D gene. The source of this sequence is a female donor in good health, enrolled as a control in a pregnancy study. The CDR3 sequence: CSVEDISGGYTF. CDR3 nucleotides: TGCAGCGTTGAAGATATCTCGGGTGGCTACACCTTC.